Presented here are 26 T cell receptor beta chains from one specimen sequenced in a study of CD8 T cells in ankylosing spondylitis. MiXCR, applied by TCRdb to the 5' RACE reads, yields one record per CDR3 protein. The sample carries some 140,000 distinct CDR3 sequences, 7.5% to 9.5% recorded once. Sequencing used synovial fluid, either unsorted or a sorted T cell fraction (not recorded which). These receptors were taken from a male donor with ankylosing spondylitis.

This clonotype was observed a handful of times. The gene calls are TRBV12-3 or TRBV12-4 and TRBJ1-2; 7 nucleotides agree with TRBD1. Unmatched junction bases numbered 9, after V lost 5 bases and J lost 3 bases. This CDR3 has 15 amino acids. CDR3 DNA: TGTGCCAGCAGTGTTCACTCCGGGACAGACTATGGCTACACCTTC. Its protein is CASSVHSGTDYGYTF.

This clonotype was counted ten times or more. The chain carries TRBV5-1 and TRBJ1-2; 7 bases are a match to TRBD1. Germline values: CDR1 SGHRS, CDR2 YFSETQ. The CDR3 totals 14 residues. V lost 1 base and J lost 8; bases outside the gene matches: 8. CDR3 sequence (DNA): TGCGCCAGCAGCTTGATCCCAGGGGGTTCGGGCTACACCTTC. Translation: CASSLIPGGSGYTF.

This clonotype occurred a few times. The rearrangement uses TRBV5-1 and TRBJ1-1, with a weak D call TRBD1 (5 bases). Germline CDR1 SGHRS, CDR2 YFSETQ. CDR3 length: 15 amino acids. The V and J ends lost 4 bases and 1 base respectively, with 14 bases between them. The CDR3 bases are TGCGCCAGCAGCAAGACAGCAATCCGGAACACTGAAGCTTTCTTT. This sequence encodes CASSKTAIRNTEAFF.

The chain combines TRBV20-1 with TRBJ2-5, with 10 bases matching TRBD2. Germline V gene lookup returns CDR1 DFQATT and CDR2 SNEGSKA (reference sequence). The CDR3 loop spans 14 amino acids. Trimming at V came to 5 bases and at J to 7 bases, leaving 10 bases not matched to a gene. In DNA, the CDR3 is TGCAGTGCTCCCAGCTTAGCGGGGGGCGGGACCCAGTACTTC. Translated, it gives CSAPSLAGGGTQYF.

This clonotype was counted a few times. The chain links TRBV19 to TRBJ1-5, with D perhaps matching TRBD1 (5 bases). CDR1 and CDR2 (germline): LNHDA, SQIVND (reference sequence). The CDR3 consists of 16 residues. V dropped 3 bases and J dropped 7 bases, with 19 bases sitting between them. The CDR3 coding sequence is TGTGCCAGTAGTATTACTCCGGACTACAGGTTCCAGCCCCAGCATTTT. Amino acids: CASSITPDYRFQPQHF. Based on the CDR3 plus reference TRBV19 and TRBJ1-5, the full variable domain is DGGITQSPKYLFRKEGQNVTLSCEQNLNHDAMYWYRQDPGQGLRLIYYSQIVNDFQKGDIAEGYSVSREKKESFPLTVTSAQKNPTAFYLCASSITPDYRFQPQHFGDGTRLSIL.

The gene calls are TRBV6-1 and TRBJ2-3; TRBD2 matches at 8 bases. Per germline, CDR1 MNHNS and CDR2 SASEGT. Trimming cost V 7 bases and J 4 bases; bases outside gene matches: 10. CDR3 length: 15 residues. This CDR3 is CASKRTSYHADTQYF. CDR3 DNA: TGTGCCAGCAAGAGGACTAGCTACCATGCAGATACGCAGTATTTT.

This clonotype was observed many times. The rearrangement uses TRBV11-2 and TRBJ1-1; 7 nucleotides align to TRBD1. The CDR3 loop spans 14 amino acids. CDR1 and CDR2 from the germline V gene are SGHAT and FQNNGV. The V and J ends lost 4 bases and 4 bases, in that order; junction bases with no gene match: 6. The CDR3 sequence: CASSSDRIATEAFF. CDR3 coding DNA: TGTGCCAGCAGCTCGGACAGGATCGCCACTGAAGCTTTCTTT.

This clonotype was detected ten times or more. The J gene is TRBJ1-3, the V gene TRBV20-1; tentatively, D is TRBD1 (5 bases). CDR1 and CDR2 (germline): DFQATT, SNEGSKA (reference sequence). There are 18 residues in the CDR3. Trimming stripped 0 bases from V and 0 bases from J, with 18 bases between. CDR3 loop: CSARDPGSFDSSGNTIYF. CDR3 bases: TGCAGTGCTAGAGATCCTGGCTCTTTCGACAGCTCTGGAAACACCATATATTTT.

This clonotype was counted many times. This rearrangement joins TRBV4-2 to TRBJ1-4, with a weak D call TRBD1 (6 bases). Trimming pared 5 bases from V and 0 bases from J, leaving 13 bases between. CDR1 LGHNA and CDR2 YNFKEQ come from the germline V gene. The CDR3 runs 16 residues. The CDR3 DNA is TGTGCCAGCAGCTCAGGGGCATTAGCAACTAATGAAAAACTGTTTTTT. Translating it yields CASSSGALATNEKLFF.

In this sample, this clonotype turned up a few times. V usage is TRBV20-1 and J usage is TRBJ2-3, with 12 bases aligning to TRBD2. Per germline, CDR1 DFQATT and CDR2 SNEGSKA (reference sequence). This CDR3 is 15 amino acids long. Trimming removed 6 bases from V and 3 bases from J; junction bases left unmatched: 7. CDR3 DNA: TGCAGTGCAAACGGACTAGCGGGGTCAACAGATACGCAGTATTTT. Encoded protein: CSANGLAGSTDTQYF.

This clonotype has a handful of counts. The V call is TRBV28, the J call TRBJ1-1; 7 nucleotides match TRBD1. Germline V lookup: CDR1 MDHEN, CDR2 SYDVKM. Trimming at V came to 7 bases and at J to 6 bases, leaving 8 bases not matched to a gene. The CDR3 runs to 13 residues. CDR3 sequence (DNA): TGTGCCAGCATCGACAGGGAGTACGCTGAAGCTTTCTTT. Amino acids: CASIDREYAEAFF.

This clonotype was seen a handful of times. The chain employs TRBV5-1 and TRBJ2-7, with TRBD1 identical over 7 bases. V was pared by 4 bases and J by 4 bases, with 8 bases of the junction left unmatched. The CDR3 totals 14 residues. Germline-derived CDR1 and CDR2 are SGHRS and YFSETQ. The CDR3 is CASSPRTGPYEQYF. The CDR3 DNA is TGCGCCAGCAGCCCACGGACAGGCCCGTACGAGCAGTACTTC.

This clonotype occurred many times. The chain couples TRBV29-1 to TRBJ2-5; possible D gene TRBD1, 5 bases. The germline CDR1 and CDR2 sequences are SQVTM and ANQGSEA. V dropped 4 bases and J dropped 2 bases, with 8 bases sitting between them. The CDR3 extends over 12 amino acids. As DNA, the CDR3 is TGCAGCGTTGGACAGAGACAAGAGACCCAGTACTTC. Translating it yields CSVGQRQETQYF.

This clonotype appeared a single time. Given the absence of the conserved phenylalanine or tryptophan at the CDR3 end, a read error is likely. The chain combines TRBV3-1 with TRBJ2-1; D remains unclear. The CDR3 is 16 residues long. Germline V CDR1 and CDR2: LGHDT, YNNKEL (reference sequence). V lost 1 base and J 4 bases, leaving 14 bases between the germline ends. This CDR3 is CASSQGRVILYNEQFS. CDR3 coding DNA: TGTGCCAGCAGCCAAGGAAGGGTCATCCTTTACAATGAGCAGTTCTCC.

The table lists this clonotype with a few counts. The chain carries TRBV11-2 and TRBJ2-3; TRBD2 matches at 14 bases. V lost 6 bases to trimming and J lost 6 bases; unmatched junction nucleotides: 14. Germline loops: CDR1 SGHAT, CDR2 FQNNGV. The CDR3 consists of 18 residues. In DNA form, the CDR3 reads TGTGCCAGCAGACGTAACTCCGGGACTAGCGGGAGCGGGGATACGCAGTATTTT. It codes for CASRRNSGTSGSGDTQYF. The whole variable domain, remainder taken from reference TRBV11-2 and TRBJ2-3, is EAGVAQSPRYKIIEKRQSVAFWCNPISGHATLYWYQQILGQGPKLLIQFQNNGVVDDSQLPKDRFSAERLKGVDSTLKIQPAKLEDSAVYLCASRRNSGTSGSGDTQYFGPGTRLTVL.

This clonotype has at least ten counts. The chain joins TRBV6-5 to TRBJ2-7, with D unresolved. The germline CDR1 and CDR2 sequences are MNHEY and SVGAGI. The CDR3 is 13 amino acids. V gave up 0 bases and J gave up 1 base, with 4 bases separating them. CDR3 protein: CASSYSLSYEQYF. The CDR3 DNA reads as TGTGCCAGCAGTTACTCGTTGTCCTACGAGCAGTACTTC.

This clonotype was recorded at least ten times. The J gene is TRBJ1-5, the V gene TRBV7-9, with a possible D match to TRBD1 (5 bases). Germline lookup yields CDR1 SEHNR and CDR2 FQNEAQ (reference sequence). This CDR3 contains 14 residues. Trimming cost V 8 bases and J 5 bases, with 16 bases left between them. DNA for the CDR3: TGTGCCAGCCAAAATTGGGGGGTGGATCAGCCCCAGCATTTT. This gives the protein CASQNWGVDQPQHF. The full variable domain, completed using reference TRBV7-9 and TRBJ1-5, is DTGVSQNPRHKITKRGQNVTFRCDPISEHNRLYWYRQTLGQGPEFLTYFQNEAQLEKSRLLSDRFSAERPKGSFSTLEIQRTEQGDSAMYLCASQNWGVDQPQHFGDGTRLSIL.

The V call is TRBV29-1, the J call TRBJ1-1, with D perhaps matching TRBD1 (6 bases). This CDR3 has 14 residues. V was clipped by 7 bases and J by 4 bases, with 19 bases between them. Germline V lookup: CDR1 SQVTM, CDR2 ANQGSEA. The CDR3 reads CSAFTQGRITEAFF. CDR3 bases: TGCAGCGCCTTTACACAGGGTCGGATCACTGAAGCTTTCTTT. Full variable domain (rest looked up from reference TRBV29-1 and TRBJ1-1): SAVISQKPSRDICQRGTSLTIQCQVDSQVTMMFWYRQQPGQSLTLIATANQGSEATYESGFVIDKFPISRPNLTFSTLTVSNMSPEDSSIYLCSAFTQGRITEAFFGQGTRLTVV.

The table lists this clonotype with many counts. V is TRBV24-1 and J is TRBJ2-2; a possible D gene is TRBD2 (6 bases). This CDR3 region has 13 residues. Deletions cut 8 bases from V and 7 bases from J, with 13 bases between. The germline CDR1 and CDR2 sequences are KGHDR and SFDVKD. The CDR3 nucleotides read TGTGCCACCAAGGGACCGGGGGACGGGGAGCTGTTTTTT. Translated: CATKGPGDGELFF.

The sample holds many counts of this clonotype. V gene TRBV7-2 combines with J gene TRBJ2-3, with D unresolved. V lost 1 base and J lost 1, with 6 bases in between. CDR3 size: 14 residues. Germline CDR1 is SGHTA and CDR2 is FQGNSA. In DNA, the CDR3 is TGTGCCAGCAGCTTAGATCCGGGCACAGATACGCAGTATTTT. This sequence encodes CASSLDPGTDTQYF.

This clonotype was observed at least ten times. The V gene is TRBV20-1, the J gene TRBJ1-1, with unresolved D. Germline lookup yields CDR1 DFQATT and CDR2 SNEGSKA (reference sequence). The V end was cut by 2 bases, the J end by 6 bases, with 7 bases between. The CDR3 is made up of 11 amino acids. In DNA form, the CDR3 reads TGCAGTGCTAGATCGGTGTCTGAAGCTTTCTTT. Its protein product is CSARSVSEAFF.

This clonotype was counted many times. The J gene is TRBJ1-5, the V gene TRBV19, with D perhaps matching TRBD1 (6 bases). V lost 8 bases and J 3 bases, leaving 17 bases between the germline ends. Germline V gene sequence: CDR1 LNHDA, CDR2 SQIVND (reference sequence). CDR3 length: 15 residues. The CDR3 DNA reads TGTGCCAGTTATATAGGGGGTGATTCCAATCAGCCCCAGCATTTT. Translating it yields CASYIGGDSNQPQHF.

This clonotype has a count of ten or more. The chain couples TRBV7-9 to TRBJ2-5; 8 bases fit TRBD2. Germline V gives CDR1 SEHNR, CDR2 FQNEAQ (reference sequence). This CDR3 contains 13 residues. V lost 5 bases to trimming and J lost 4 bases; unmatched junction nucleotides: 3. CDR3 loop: CASSQTSGETQYF. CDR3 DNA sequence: TGTGCCAGCAGCCAAACTAGCGGAGAGACCCAGTACTTC. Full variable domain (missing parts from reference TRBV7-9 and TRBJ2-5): DTGVSQNPRHKITKRGQNVTFRCDPISEHNRLYWYRQTLGQGPEFLTYFQNEAQLEKSRLLSDRFSAERPKGSFSTLEIQRTEQGDSAMYLCASSQTSGETQYFGPGTRLLVL.

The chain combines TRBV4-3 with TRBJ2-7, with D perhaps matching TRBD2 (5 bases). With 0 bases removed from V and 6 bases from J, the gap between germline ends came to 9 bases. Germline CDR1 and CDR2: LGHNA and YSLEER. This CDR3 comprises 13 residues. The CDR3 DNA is TGCGCCAGCAGCCAAGATCGGAGGAGCGAGCAGTACTTC. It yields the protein CASSQDRRSEQYF.

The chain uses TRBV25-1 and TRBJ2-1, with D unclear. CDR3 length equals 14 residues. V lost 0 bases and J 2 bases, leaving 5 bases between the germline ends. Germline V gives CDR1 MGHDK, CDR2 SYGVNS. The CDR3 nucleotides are TGTGCCAGCAGTGAATATGGGACCTACAATGAGCAGTTCTTC. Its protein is CASSEYGTYNEQFF.

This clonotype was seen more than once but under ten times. CDR3 in amino acids: CATGDPGLYNSPLHF. The CDR3 nucleotides read TGTGCCACCGGGGACCCGGGGCTATATAATTCACCCCTCCACTTT. The chain joins TRBV15 to TRBJ1-6; D might be TRBD1 (5 bases). The CDR3 contains 15 residues. V was cut by 8 bases and J by 4 bases, with 15 bases left in between. Per germline, CDR1 LNHNV and CDR2 YYDKDF (reference sequence).